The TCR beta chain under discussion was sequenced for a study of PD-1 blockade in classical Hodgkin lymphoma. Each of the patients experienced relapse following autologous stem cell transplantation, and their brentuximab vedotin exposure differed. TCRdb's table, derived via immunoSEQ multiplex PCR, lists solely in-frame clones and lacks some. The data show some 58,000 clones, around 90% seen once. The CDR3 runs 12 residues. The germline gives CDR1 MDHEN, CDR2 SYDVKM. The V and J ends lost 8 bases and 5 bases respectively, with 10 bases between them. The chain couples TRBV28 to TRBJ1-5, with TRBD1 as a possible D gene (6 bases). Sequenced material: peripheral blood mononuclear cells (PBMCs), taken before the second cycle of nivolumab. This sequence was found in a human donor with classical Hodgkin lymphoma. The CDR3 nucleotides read TGTGCCAGCTCGGAGGGGGATCAGCCCCAGCATTTT. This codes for CASSEGDQPQHF. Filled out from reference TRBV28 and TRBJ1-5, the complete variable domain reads DVKVTQSSRYLVKRTGEKVFLECVQDMDHENMFWYRQDPGLGLRLIYFSYDVKMKEKGDIPEGYSVSREKKERFSLILESASTNQTSMYLCASSEGDQPQHFGDGTRLSIL.